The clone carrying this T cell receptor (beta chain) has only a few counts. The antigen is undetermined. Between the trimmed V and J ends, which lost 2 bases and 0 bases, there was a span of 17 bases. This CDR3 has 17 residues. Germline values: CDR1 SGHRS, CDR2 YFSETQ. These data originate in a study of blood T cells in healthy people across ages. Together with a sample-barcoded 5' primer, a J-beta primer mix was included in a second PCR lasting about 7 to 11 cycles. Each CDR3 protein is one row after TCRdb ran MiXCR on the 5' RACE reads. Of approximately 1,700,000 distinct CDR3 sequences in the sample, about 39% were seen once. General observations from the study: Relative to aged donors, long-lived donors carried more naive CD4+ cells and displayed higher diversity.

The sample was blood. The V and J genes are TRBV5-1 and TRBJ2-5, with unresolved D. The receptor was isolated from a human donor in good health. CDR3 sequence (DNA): TGCGCCAGCAGCTTCAGACTGGCGACATCGTACCAAGAGACCCAGTACTTC. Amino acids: CASSFRLATSYQETQYF.